These 3 T cell receptor beta chains came from one sample sequenced in a study of T cell repertoires in cytomegalovirus infection. TCRdb itself ran the reads through MiXCR, one entry per CDR3 protein. Altogether around 230,000 distinct CDR3 sequences are present, roughly 6.5% being singletons, with the ten largest covering about 6%. Sequencing used PBMCs. The receptors were gathered from a human donor in good health (CMV status not recorded). Some clones in this sample may be carry-over from other donors' samples.

In its sample, this clonotype was seen many times. This chain joins TRBV30 and TRBJ1-3; D is uncertain. V dropped 0 bases and J dropped 0 bases, with 6 bases sitting between them. This CDR3 has 14 residues. The germline V gene encodes CDR1 GTSNPN and CDR2 SVGIG (reference sequence). The DNA of the CDR3 is TGTGCCTGGAGTGTAGCGGCCTCTGGAAACACCATATATTTT. It translates to CAWSVAASGNTIYF.

This clonotype was seen many times. This chain connects TRBV12-3 or TRBV12-4 to TRBJ1-1; D might be TRBD1 (6 bases). V shed 6 bases and J shed 2 bases, with 16 bases lying between them. This CDR3 comprises 15 residues. CDR3: CASRSPGHSNTEAFF. The CDR3 region has the DNA TGTGCCAGCAGATCCCCGGGACATAGCAACACTGAAGCTTTCTTT.

This sequence joins TRBV5-1 and TRBJ2-4; D may be TRBD1 (6 bases). Germline V gene sequence: CDR1 SGHRS, CDR2 YFSETQ. Trimming took off 0 bases at V and 6 bases at J, with 13 bases between the two ends. The CDR3 runs to 15 residues. As DNA, the CDR3 is TGCGCCAGCAGCTTGGGACAGGATCATAGAAACATTCAGTACTTC. It yields the protein CASSLGQDHRNIQYF.